A selection of T cell receptor beta chains follows, all from one sample in a study of T cells after yellow fever vaccination. TCRdb reprocessed the 5' RACE reads via MiXCR and lists one record per CDR3 protein. The data show around 590,000 distinct CDR3 sequences, approximately 13% seen once. The specimen was PBMCs, collected on the day of the yellow fever booster vaccination. Receptors originate from a man between 25 and 39 years old who received the YFV17D yellow fever vaccine. The CDR3 runs from the conserved cysteine through the conserved F or W. D genes are given only for firm matches. The size field is filled for only some rows; it gives once, few, many or a size class.

v_gene: TRBV20-1
j_gene: TRBJ2-7
len: 16
d_gene: NA
abundance: NA
CDR3nt: TGCAGTGCTAGAGATCGGGGGGGCAGGGGGCTATACGAGCAGTACTTC
CDR3aa: CSARDRGGRGLYEQYF

v_gene: TRBV5-4
j_gene: TRBJ2-5
len: 14
d_gene: NA
abundance: NA
CDR3nt: TGTGCCAGCAGCTTGACGGGGATCCAAGAGACCCAGTACTTC
CDR3aa: CASSLTGIQETQYF

v_gene: TRBV12-3/TRBV12-4
j_gene: TRBJ2-1
len: 15
d_gene: NA
abundance: many
CDR3nt: TGTGCCAGCAGTTTTAGGGCGGGGTCATACAATGAGCAGTTCTTC
CDR3aa: CASSFRAGSYNEQFF

v_gene: TRBV20-1
j_gene: TRBJ2-1
len: 11
d_gene: NA
abundance: many
CDR3nt: TGCAGTGCTATTCTAGGGAATGAGCAGTTCTTC
CDR3aa: CSAILGNEQFF

v_gene: TRBV5-1
j_gene: TRBJ2-5
len: 15
d_gene: TRBD2
abundance: few
CDR3nt: TGCGCCAGCAGCGCACAGGGACTAGTTCAAGAGACCCAGTACTTC
CDR3aa: CASSAQGLVQETQYF

v_gene: TRBV12-3/TRBV12-4
j_gene: TRBJ2-1
len: 13
d_gene: NA
abundance: NA
CDR3nt: TGTGCCAGCAGTTTTGACCGGGGGAAGGAGCAGTTCTTC
CDR3aa: CASSFDRGKEQFF

v_gene: TRBV28
j_gene: TRBJ2-7
len: 13
d_gene: NA
abundance: NA
CDR3nt: TGTGCCAGCAGTTCGCCGGCCTCCTACGAGCAGTACTTC
CDR3aa: CASSSPASYEQYF

v_gene: TRBV2
j_gene: TRBJ2-1
len: 16
d_gene: NA
abundance: few
CDR3nt: TGTGCCAGCATTCAGGGCTACTCGAATTCTTACAATGAGCAGTTCTTC
CDR3aa: CASIQGYSNSYNEQFF

v_gene: TRBV20-1
j_gene: TRBJ2-7
len: 15
d_gene: TRBD2
abundance: NA
CDR3nt: TGCAGTGCTAGAGATCTGACTAGCGGGATCCACGAGCAGTACTTC
CDR3aa: CSARDLTSGIHEQYF

v_gene: TRBV24-1
j_gene: TRBJ2-3
len: 16
d_gene: TRBD1
abundance: NA
CDR3nt: TGTGCCACCAGTGATTTACGACAGGGGGGAGCAGATACGCAGTATTTT
CDR3aa: CATSDLRQGGADTQYF

v_gene: TRBV5-1
j_gene: TRBJ2-3
len: 15
d_gene: TRBD2
abundance: few
CDR3nt: TGCGCCAGCAGCCCCAGGACTAGCTCCACAGATACGCAGTATTTT
CDR3aa: CASSPRTSSTDTQYF

v_gene: TRBV9
j_gene: TRBJ2-6
len: 16
d_gene: NA
abundance: NA
CDR3nt: TGTGCCAGCAGCGTAGGCACGACCTCTGGGGCCAACGTCCTGACTTTC
CDR3aa: CASSVGTTSGANVLTF

v_gene: TRBV2
j_gene: TRBJ2-3
len: 16
d_gene: TRBD1
abundance: NA
CDR3nt: TGTGCCAGCAGGCTCCGGGACAGCGTTAGGGCAGATACGCAGTATTTT
CDR3aa: CASRLRDSVRADTQYF

v_gene: TRBV20-1
j_gene: TRBJ2-3
len: 13
d_gene: NA
abundance: few
CDR3nt: TGCAGTGCTCGCAGACCAGACACAGATACGCAGTATTTT
CDR3aa: CSARRPDTDTQYF

v_gene: TRBV7-8
j_gene: TRBJ2-7
len: 14
d_gene: TRBD2
abundance: few
CDR3nt: TGTGCCAGCATCTCCGGGACTATGGGGAGTGAGCAGTACTTC
CDR3aa: CASISGTMGSEQYF

v_gene: TRBV6-2/TRBV6-3
j_gene: TRBJ1-5
len: 14
d_gene: NA
abundance: NA
CDR3nt: TGTGCCAGCCAACGGGGAGTCTCCAATCAGCCCCAGCATTTT
CDR3aa: CASQRGVSNQPQHF

v_gene: TRBV7-9
j_gene: TRBJ2-3
len: 13
d_gene: NA
abundance: few
CDR3nt: TGTGCCAGCAGACCCTTACAGGGAGATACGCAGTATTTT
CDR3aa: CASRPLQGDTQYF

v_gene: TRBV6-5
j_gene: TRBJ2-7
len: 17
d_gene: TRBD2
abundance: few
CDR3nt: TGTGCCAGCAGTTACTCGTATTACGGGAGGGCCAAGTACGAGCAGTACTTC
CDR3aa: CASSYSYYGRAKYEQYF

v_gene: TRBV7-8
j_gene: TRBJ2-3
len: 17
d_gene: TRBD2
abundance: few
CDR3nt: TGTGCCAGCAGCTTACCAGCGGGAGGGATTTTCATAGATACGCAGTATTTT
CDR3aa: CASSLPAGGIFIDTQYF

v_gene: TRBV20-1
j_gene: TRBJ1-6
len: 15
d_gene: NA
abundance: NA
CDR3nt: TGCAGTGCTAGTCGGCTGACAGAGGGTAATTCACCCCTCCACTTT
CDR3aa: CSASRLTEGNSPLHF

v_gene: TRBV5-1
j_gene: TRBJ2-3
len: 15
d_gene: TRBD1
abundance: NA
CDR3nt: TGCGCCAGCAGTCCCGGGACAGGGACCCCAGATACGCAGTATTTT
CDR3aa: CASSPGTGTPDTQYF

v_gene: TRBV12-3/TRBV12-4
j_gene: TRBJ2-2
len: 15
d_gene: TRBD2
abundance: NA
CDR3nt: TGTGCCAGCAGTCCACTAGCGGGAGGGGTCGGGGAGCTGTTTTTT
CDR3aa: CASSPLAGGVGELFF

v_gene: TRBV29-1
j_gene: TRBJ2-7
len: 14
d_gene: TRBD1
abundance: NA
CDR3nt: TGCAGCGTTGGACAGGGGATCAGGTCCTACGAGCAGTACTTC
CDR3aa: CSVGQGIRSYEQYF

v_gene: TRBV18
j_gene: TRBJ1-2
len: 16
d_gene: TRBD1
abundance: few
CDR3nt: TGTGCCAGCTCACCGTCCGCCACAGGGGTTAACTATGGCTACACCTTC
CDR3aa: CASSPSATGVNYGYTF

v_gene: TRBV29-1
j_gene: TRBJ1-1
len: 13
d_gene: NA
abundance: few
CDR3nt: TGCAGCGTTGAGGACGGAATAGGCACTGAAGCTTTCTTT
CDR3aa: CSVEDGIGTEAFF

v_gene: TRBV11-2
j_gene: TRBJ2-1
len: 13
d_gene: NA
abundance: NA
CDR3nt: TGTGCCAGCAGCTGGGGACCGAACAATGAGCAGTTCTTC
CDR3aa: CASSWGPNNEQFF

v_gene: TRBV7-9
j_gene: TRBJ2-3
len: 13
d_gene: NA
abundance: few
CDR3nt: TGTGCCAGCAGAGTAGCAGAAACAGATACGCAGTATTTT
CDR3aa: CASRVAETDTQYF

v_gene: TRBV20-1
j_gene: TRBJ2-1
len: 15
d_gene: NA
abundance: NA
CDR3nt: TGCAGTGCTAGTTCCCTCCGGGACTCCTACAATGAGCAGTTCTTC
CDR3aa: CSASSLRDSYNEQFF

v_gene: TRBV6-2/TRBV6-3
j_gene: TRBJ2-2
len: 15
d_gene: NA
abundance: few
CDR3nt: TGTGCCAGCAGCCCCGGGCACCTTGCCACCGGGGAGCTGTTTTTT
CDR3aa: CASSPGHLATGELFF

v_gene: TRBV20-1
j_gene: TRBJ1-5
len: 15
d_gene: NA
abundance: NA
CDR3nt: TGCAGTGCTAGAGATCACGGGGGCCCCGGGCAGCCCCAGCATTTT
CDR3aa: CSARDHGGPGQPQHF

v_gene: TRBV30
j_gene: TRBJ2-2
len: 11
d_gene: NA
abundance: few
CDR3nt: TGTGCCTGGAGTGTACTATCGGAGCTGTTTTTT
CDR3aa: CAWSVLSELFF

v_gene: TRBV5-5
j_gene: TRBJ2-5
len: 12
d_gene: NA
abundance: few
CDR3nt: TGTGCCAGCAGTGTTGTAGGATCTTCCCAGTACTTC
CDR3aa: CASSVVGSSQYF

v_gene: TRBV6-5
j_gene: TRBJ2-7
len: 15
d_gene: TRBD1
abundance: many
CDR3nt: TGTGCCAGCAGTTACTCGGGACAGGGGATCTACGAGCAGTACTTC
CDR3aa: CASSYSGQGIYEQYF

v_gene: TRBV7-9
j_gene: TRBJ2-1
len: 16
d_gene: TRBD1
abundance: NA
CDR3nt: TGTGCCAGCAGCGCGACAGGGGCCGGGTATTACAATGAGCAGTTCTTC
CDR3aa: CASSATGAGYYNEQFF

v_gene: TRBV7-8
j_gene: TRBJ2-3
len: 15
d_gene: NA
abundance: NA
CDR3nt: TGTGCCAGCAGCTTCCCTACTAGGGGGACAGATACGCAGTATTTT
CDR3aa: CASSFPTRGTDTQYF

v_gene: TRBV7-2
j_gene: TRBJ2-7
len: 13
d_gene: NA
abundance: few
CDR3nt: TGTGCCAGCAGCTTAGTGCTGCGGGTCGAGCAGTACTTC
CDR3aa: CASSLVLRVEQYF

v_gene: TRBV5-1
j_gene: TRBJ2-1
len: 11
d_gene: NA
abundance: NA
CDR3nt: TGCGCCAGCATTGCGTTCAATGAGCAGTTCTTC
CDR3aa: CASIAFNEQFF

v_gene: TRBV23-1
j_gene: TRBJ2-1
len: 10
d_gene: TRBD2
abundance: NA
CDR3nt: TGCGCCAGACTGGGGGGGAAGCAGTTCTTC
CDR3aa: CARLGGKQFF

v_gene: TRBV12-3/TRBV12-4
j_gene: TRBJ2-1
len: 13
d_gene: NA
abundance: many
CDR3nt: TGTGCCAGCAGTTTTAACAGTTACAATGAGCAGTTCTTC
CDR3aa: CASSFNSYNEQFF

v_gene: TRBV20-1
j_gene: TRBJ2-7
len: 16
d_gene: NA
abundance: NA
CDR3nt: TGCTGTGCTCAAAGGTTTGGGGCCAGGGGGGTTCCCGAGCAGTACTTC
CDR3aa: CCAQRFGARGVPEQYF

v_gene: TRBV19
j_gene: TRBJ2-1
len: 16
d_gene: TRBD2
abundance: NA
CDR3nt: TGTGCCAGTAGTCCCTATCCTAGCGGAATTGCCAATGAGCAGTTCTTC
CDR3aa: CASSPYPSGIANEQFF

v_gene: TRBV5-1
j_gene: TRBJ2-7
len: 12
d_gene: NA
abundance: few
CDR3nt: TGCGCCAGCAGCTTGGAGGGGCCGGAGCAGTACTTC
CDR3aa: CASSLEGPEQYF

v_gene: TRBV2
j_gene: TRBJ1-5
len: 15
d_gene: NA
abundance: many
CDR3nt: TGTGCCAGCAGTGTGGGTACAGTTAGCAATCAGCCCCAGCATTTT
CDR3aa: CASSVGTVSNQPQHF

v_gene: TRBV12-3/TRBV12-4
j_gene: TRBJ2-1
len: 15
d_gene: TRBD2
abundance: few
CDR3nt: TGTGCCAGCAGTCCCCGGGTAGGACTAGCCAATGAGCAGTTCTTC
CDR3aa: CASSPRVGLANEQFF

v_gene: TRBV12-3/TRBV12-4
j_gene: TRBJ1-1
len: 17
d_gene: NA
abundance: NA
CDR3nt: TGTGCCAGCATCCTCGCAGGACTGGGAAGCGGTAGCACTGAAGCTTTCTTT
CDR3aa: CASILAGLGSGSTEAFF

v_gene: TRBV20-1
j_gene: TRBJ2-7
len: 14
d_gene: TRBD2
abundance: few
CDR3nt: TGCAGTGCTAGGACCGCGGGAGCGAACTACGAGCAGTACTTC
CDR3aa: CSARTAGANYEQYF

v_gene: TRBV12-3/TRBV12-4
j_gene: TRBJ1-6
len: 17
d_gene: NA
abundance: few
CDR3nt: TGTGCCAGCAGCTGGGGAGGGGCCGGCTCCTATAATTCACCCCTCCACTTT
CDR3aa: CASSWGGAGSYNSPLHF

v_gene: TRBV5-6
j_gene: TRBJ2-2
len: 17
d_gene: TRBD2
abundance: many
CDR3nt: TGTGCCAGCAGCTATTCGGGACTAGCGAGAAGGACCGGGGAGCTGTTTTTT
CDR3aa: CASSYSGLARRTGELFF

v_gene: TRBV7-2
j_gene: TRBJ2-5
len: 15
d_gene: NA
abundance: NA
CDR3nt: TGTGCCAGCAGCTTGGGGTGGCGGTTTCAAGAGACCCAGTACTTC
CDR3aa: CASSLGWRFQETQYF

v_gene: TRBV18
j_gene: TRBJ2-1
len: 16
d_gene: NA
abundance: NA
CDR3nt: TGTGCCAGCTCACCACTGTCCGTAGGGGACTACAATGAGCAGTTCTTC
CDR3aa: CASSPLSVGDYNEQFF

v_gene: TRBV12-3/TRBV12-4
j_gene: TRBJ2-3
len: 16
d_gene: NA
abundance: few
CDR3nt: TGTGCCAGCAGTCTAGGGGTAGCGGAGTCCACAGATACGCAGTATTTT
CDR3aa: CASSLGVAESTDTQYF

v_gene: TRBV2
j_gene: TRBJ2-5
len: 11
d_gene: NA
abundance: many
CDR3nt: TGTGCCAGCAGTGTGAAAGAGACCCAGTACTTC
CDR3aa: CASSVKETQYF

v_gene: TRBV6-2/TRBV6-3
j_gene: TRBJ2-1
len: 16
d_gene: NA
abundance: many
CDR3nt: TGTGCCAGCAGTTACATGACGGGAAAAGTCGAGAATGAGCAGTTCTTC
CDR3aa: CASSYMTGKVENEQFF

v_gene: TRBV6-5
j_gene: TRBJ1-3
len: 16
d_gene: NA
abundance: few
CDR3nt: TGTGCCAGCAGTTTCAACAGGGATTTCGCTGGAAACACCATATATTTT
CDR3aa: CASSFNRDFAGNTIYF